This TCR beta chain was retrieved from a study of CD4 and CD8 cells across lung adenocarcinoma regions. TCRdb ran MiXCR on the PCR reads and lists one entry per CDR3 protein. The sample has approximately 7,700 distinct CDR3 sequences, roughly 56% seen once. Localized lung adenocarcinoma, a non-small cell lung cancer, affected the donors. V dropped 5 bases and J dropped 0; count of bases not matched to a gene: 12. The CDR3 loop spans 18 amino acids. Germline values: CDR1 MNHNS, CDR2 SASEGT. The sequence was collected from a female donor with lung adenocarcinoma. The CD4 and CD8 labels of this study may be unreliable. The source material was CD4+ T cells from the center of a lung tumor. This chain uses TRBV6-1 with TRBJ2-3, with 9 bases matching TRBD2. The CDR3 DNA sequence: TGTGCCAGCAGTAAGGGGTGGGCTAGCGGGGCAAGCACAGATACGCAGTATTTT. Translation gives CASSKGWASGASTDTQYF.